This T cell receptor (beta chain) was recorded in a study of response to subunit inactivated influenza vaccine. Whole-study findings and limits: T cells newly recruited by each seasonal influenza vaccination are few, the authors suggested.

MiXCR, run by TCRdb on the RT-PCR reads, gives a single entry per CDR3 protein. The sample shows more than 500,000 distinct CDR3 sequences, roughly 12% of them seen only once. V gave up 4 bases and J gave up 10 bases, with 12 bases separating them. The CDR3 is 12 amino acids. This clonotype showed up just a few times. The target antigen is unknown. These data were likewise used in another study, on T cells expressing NK-cell markers. Turning to that study: Researchers built TCR beta cDNA using 5'RACE template switching with UMIs. Several of the experiments relied on an anti-gamma-delta TCR antibody so that only alpha-beta TCR T cells were sorted. Six or seven donors carried dominant NKG2C+ clonotypes that made up about 1.0-7.5% of their CD8+ T cells.

The sequences come from PBMCs from blood, collected on the day of vaccination. V and J are TRBV12-3 or TRBV12-4 and TRBJ2-3; D might be TRBD1 or TRBD2, each matching 5 bases. The sequence derives from a man aged 45-65 years who received an inactivated influenza vaccine. The CDR3 DNA sequence: TGTGCCAGCAGTTCGGACTTGGGGGCGCAGTATTTT. It encodes CASSSDLGAQYF.